The present T cell receptor beta chain was sequenced within a study of OX40 agonist ivuxolimab in advanced cancers. The overall study: Treatment received earlier with anti-PD-1, anti-PD-L1 or anti-CTLA-4 agents was allowed, and approximately 44% had some.

Details on this clone: Its antigen is not known.

The repertoire was sequenced with immunoSEQ multiplex PCR; TCRdb's copy has only in-frame clones and lacks some. The repertoire consists of about 34,000 clones, with roughly four fifths occurring once and the leading ten covering roughly 20%. General observations from the study: CD4+ and CD8+ blood T cells expanded clonally by week 6 at 0.1 to 3.0 mg/kg. In the 0.1-3.0 mg/kg groups, partial responders showed among the lowest expansion.

Source: CD4+ or CD8+ T cells sorted from blood, taken in a trial of the OX40 agonist ivuxolimab. The sequence derives from an adult with an advanced solid tumor such as melanoma, head and neck, liver or kidney cancer.

CDR3 sequence (DNA): TGTGCCAGCAGTATCACCTGGGGACTCCCAGTTGAAGCTTTCTTT. As protein: CASSITWGLPVEAFF. The chain uses TRBV27 and TRBJ1-1, with D perhaps TRBD1 (5 bases). This CDR3 spans 15 amino acids. The germline V and J ends were trimmed by 5 bases and 7 bases, with 20 bases remaining between them. Germline values: CDR1 MNHEY, CDR2 SMNVEV (reference sequence).